A selection of T cell receptor beta chains follows, all from one sample in a study of T cell changes during pregnancy in multiple sclerosis. Method: immunoSEQ multiplex PCR; TCRdb's copy keeps in-frame clones and lacks some. The table includes about 57,000 clones, around nine tenths detected once. The specimen comprised CD4+ T cells from peripheral blood mononuclear cells, sampled before pregnancy. These receptors were taken from a female donor with multiple sclerosis, enrolled in a pregnancy study. CDR3s include the opening cysteine and the closing phenylalanine or tryptophan. The order of the fields is V gene, CDR3 protein.

TRBV29-1,CSVEPQSSGNTIYF
TRBV20-1,CSASSKNIQYF
TRBV11-2,CASSLVQYTEAFF
TRBV6-4,CASSSGSTGELFF
TRBV11-3,CASAGSGANVLTF
TRBV5-4,CASSRQQGTGENNEQFF
TRBV19,CASINRNSGANVLTF
TRBV6-5,CASSRGRNGYNEQFF
TRBV30,CAWIRSRWAFF
TRBV5-6,CASSRTSGRGGYTF
TRBV7-3,CASSLSGDEAFF
TRBV11-2,CASSLVATNTGELFF
TRBV19,CASSPSGRAYEQFF
TRBV6-5,CASSPTSGPYNEQFF
TRBV4-2,CASSQDGAGEDTGELFF
TRBV7-9,CASSLGTVSYNEQFF
TRBV27,CASSGRQVMNTEAFF
TRBV29-1,CSVGSTDNYEQYF
TRBV29-1,CSSLAVFTDTQYF
TRBV15,CATSRDRRVDTQYF
TRBV5-1,CASSPAGTGFVYTF
TRBV29-1,CSVEHSLYNEQFF
TRBV18,CASSADQINYGYTF
TRBV7-2,CASSLRAGGRTDTQYF
TRBV14,CASSRDRDIISGYTF
TRBV5-1,CASSISIGTGENTEAFF
TRBV6-1,CASSAPGLFYEQYF
TRBV19,CASSILAGHNEQFF